This entry is about one T cell receptor beta chain. People who had autoimmune disease history or systemic immunosuppression were excluded. The source of the sample is a study of OX40 agonist ivuxolimab in advanced cancers. In the study overall: In this cohort, patients received ivuxolimab, an agonistic anti-OX40 (CD134) antibody.

The protocol was immunoSEQ multiplex PCR, while the TCRdb copy is restricted to in-frame clones and leaves out a portion. The sample holds about 61,000 clones, around 86% seen once. Germline V gives CDR1 KGHSH, CDR2 LQKENI. The germline V and J ends were trimmed by 3 bases and 1 base, with 12 bases remaining between them. This CDR3 has 15 residues. The sequencing here drew on CD4+ or CD8+ T cells sorted from blood, taken in a trial of the OX40 agonist ivuxolimab. V and J are TRBV18 and TRBJ2-5, with a weak D call TRBD1 (5 bases). This receptor was obtained from an adult with an advanced solid tumor such as melanoma, head and neck, liver or kidney cancer. The CDR3 reads CASSPNRGPQETQYF. DNA for the CDR3: TGTGCCAGCTCACCTAATAGGGGTCCCCAAGAGACCCAGTACTTC.